What follows is one T cell receptor beta chain and its context. Antigen unknown. CDR1 and CDR2 from the germline V gene are SGHVS and FQNEAQ. The CDR3 spans 14 residues. Between the trimmed V and J ends, which lost 7 bases and 2 bases, there was a span of 14 bases. The record originates from a study of OX40 agonist ivuxolimab in advanced cancers. Across the study: Partial responses, seen in three patients, involved one hepatocellular carcinoma and two cutaneous melanomas.

Using immunoSEQ multiplex PCR, the repertoire was profiled, and TCRdb retains in-frame clones only, with some absent. This table has about 67,000 clones, approximately 84% appearing once. Broader study findings: A proportion of nonresponders additionally exhibited low normalized T-cell clonal expansion.

V usage is TRBV7-8 and J usage is TRBJ2-5; D is unresolved. This receptor was identified in an adult with an advanced solid tumor such as melanoma, head and neck, liver or kidney cancer. This sample comprised CD4+ or CD8+ T cells sorted from blood, obtained in a trial of the OX40 agonist ivuxolimab. The CDR3 protein is CASTDVGSQETQYF. CDR3 sequence (DNA): TGTGCCAGCACCGATGTCGGCAGTCAAGAGACCCAGTACTTC.